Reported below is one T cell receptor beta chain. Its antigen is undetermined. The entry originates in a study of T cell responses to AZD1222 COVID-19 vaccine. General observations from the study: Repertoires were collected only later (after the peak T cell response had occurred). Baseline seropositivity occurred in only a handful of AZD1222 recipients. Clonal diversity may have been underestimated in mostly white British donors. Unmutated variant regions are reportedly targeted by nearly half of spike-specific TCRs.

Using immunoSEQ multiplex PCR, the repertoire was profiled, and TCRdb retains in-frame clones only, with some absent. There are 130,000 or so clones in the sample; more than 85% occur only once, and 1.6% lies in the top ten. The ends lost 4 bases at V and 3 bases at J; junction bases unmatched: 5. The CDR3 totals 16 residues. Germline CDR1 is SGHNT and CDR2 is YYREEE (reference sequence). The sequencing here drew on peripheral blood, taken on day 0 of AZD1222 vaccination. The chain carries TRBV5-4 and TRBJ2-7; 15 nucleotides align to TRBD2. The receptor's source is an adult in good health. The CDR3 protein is CASSVGTSGRLYEQYF. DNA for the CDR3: TGTGCCAGCAGCGTCGGGACTAGCGGGAGGCTCTACGAGCAGTACTTC.